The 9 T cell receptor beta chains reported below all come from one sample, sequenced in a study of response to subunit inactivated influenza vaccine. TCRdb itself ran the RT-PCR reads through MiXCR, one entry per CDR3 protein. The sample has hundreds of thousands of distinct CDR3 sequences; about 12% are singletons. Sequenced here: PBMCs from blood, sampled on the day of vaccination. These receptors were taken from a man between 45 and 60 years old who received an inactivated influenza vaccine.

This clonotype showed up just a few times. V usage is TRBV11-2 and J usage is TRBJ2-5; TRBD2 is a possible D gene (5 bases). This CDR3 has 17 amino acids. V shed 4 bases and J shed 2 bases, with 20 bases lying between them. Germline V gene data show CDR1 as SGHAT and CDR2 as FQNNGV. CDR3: CASSYLAGLTVQETQYF. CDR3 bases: TGTGCCAGCAGCTATCTGGCAGGACTTACCGTACAAGAGACCCAGTACTTC.

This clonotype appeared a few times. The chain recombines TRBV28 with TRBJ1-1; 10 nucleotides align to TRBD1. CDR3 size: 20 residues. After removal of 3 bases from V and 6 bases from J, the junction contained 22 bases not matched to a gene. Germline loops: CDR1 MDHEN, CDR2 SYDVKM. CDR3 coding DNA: TGTGCCAGCAGTTTCCCCTTTGGGACAGGGGTTGGTACCCCTAACGCTGAAGCTTTCTTT. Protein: CASSFPFGTGVGTPNAEAFF. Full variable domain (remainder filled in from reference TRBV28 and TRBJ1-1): DVKVTQSSRYLVKRTGEKVFLECVQDMDHENMFWYRQDPGLGLRLIYFSYDVKMKEKGDIPEGYSVSREKKERFSLILESASTNQTSMYLCASSFPFGTGVGTPNAEAFFGQGTRLTVV.

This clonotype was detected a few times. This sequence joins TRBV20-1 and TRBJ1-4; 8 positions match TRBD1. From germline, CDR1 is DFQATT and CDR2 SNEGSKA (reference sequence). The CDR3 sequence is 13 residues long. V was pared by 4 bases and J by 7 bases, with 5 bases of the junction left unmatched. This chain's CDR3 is CSAIGQGIEKLFF. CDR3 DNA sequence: TGCAGTGCTATAGGACAGGGTATTGAAAAACTGTTTTTT.

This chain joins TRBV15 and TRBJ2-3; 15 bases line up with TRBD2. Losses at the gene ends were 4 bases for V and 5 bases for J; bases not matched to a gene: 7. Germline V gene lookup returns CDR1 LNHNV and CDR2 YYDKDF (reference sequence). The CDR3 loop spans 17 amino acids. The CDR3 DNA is TGTGCCACCAGCAAATCCGGGACTAGCGGGAGGAAAGATACGCAGTATTTT. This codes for CATSKSGTSGRKDTQYF.

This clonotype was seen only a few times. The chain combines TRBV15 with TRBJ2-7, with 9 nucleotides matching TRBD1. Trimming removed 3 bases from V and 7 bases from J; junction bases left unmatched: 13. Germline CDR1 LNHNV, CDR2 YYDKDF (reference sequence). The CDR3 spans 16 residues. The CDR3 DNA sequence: TGTGCCACCAGCAGGGGAGGGAAACAGGGGGCGAGGGAGCAGTACTTC. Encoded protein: CATSRGGKQGAREQYF.

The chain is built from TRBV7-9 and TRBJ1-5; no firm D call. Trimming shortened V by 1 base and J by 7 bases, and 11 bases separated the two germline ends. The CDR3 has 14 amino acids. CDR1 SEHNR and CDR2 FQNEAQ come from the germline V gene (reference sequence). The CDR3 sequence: CASSLVGEGQPQHF. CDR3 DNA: TGTGCCAGCAGCTTAGTTGGGGAAGGCCAGCCCCAGCATTTT.

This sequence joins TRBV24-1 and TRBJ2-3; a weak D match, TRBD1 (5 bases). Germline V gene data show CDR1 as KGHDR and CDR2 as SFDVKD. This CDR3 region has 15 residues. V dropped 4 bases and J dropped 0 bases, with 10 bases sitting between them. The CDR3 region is CATSDARVSTDTQYF. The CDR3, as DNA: TGTGCCACCAGTGACGCCAGGGTTAGCACAGATACGCAGTATTTT.

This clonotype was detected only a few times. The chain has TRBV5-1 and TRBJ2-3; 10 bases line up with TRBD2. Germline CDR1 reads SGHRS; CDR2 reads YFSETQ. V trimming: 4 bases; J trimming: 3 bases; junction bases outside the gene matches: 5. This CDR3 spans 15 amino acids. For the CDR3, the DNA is TGCGCCAGCAGCCCAGAGCGGGGGGGTACAGATACGCAGTATTTT. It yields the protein CASSPERGGTDTQYF.

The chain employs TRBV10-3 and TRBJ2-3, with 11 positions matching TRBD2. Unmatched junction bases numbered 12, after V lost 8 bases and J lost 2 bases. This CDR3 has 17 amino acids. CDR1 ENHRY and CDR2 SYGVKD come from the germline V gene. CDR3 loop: CAIRTGTSGGVTDTQYF. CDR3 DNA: TGTGCCATCCGGACGGGTACTAGCGGGGGAGTCACAGATACGCAGTATTTT.